These 32 T cell receptor beta chains came from one sample sequenced in a study of identical twins. Each CDR3 protein is one row after TCRdb ran MiXCR on the 5' RACE reads. The table lists about 550,000 distinct CDR3 sequences, about 22% of them singletons. The sample was also linked to a second study, of yellow fever vaccine responses in identical twins.

The sample was CD4+ T cells sorted from blood. The receptors were gathered from a woman between 18 and 29 years old in good health.

The rearrangement uses TRBV7-9 and TRBJ2-7; 9 bases are a match to TRBD2. V shed 5 bases, J shed 0 bases, and the junction held 11 bases outside the gene matches. Germline V lookup: CDR1 SEHNR, CDR2 FQNEAQ (reference sequence). CDR3 size: 17 residues. The CDR3 region is CASSRSSGRYLSYEQYF. In nucleotides, the CDR3 is TGTGCCAGCAGCCGGTCAAGCGGGAGGTATCTCTCCTACGAGCAGTACTTC.

CDR3 DNA sequence: TGTGCCAGCAGCACAAGTGTTCGCGGGCCCCACCAAGAGACCCAGTACTTC. This translates into CASSTSVRGPHQETQYF. The V and J genes are TRBV7-9 and TRBJ2-5; D perhaps matches TRBD2 (5 bases). V was pared by 5 bases and J by 0 bases, with 19 bases between. The length of the CDR3 is 17 residues. Germline-derived CDR1 and CDR2 are SEHNR and FQNEAQ (reference sequence).

This clonotype was detected only a few times. The rearrangement links TRBV18 to TRBJ2-7; 8 bases line up with TRBD1. Losses at the gene ends were 3 bases for V and 6 bases for J; bases not matched to a gene: 10. This CDR3 comprises 15 residues. Germline V CDR1 and CDR2: KGHSH, LQKENI. The CDR3 reads CASSPANGQGGEQYF. CDR3 bases: TGTGCCAGCTCACCGGCTAACGGACAGGGAGGCGAGCAGTACTTC.

This clonotype was picked up a small number of times. The rearrangement links TRBV14 to TRBJ1-6; TRBD1 is a possible D gene (5 bases). CDR1 is SGHDN and CDR2 is FVKESK in the germline V gene. The CDR3 is 15 amino acids. Trimming removed 1 base at V and 5 bases at J, with 9 bases between. In DNA form, the CDR3 reads TGTGCCAGCAGCCAAGTTGGGGCAGATAATTCACCCCTCCACTTT. This translates into CASSQVGADNSPLHF.

Only a few counts were recorded for this clonotype. The chain is built from TRBV6-1 and TRBJ2-7, with 8 bases aligning to TRBD1. V lost 6 bases, J lost 0 bases, and 4 bases stayed unmatched. Germline V CDR1 and CDR2: MNHNS, SASEGT. The CDR3 length is 14 residues. The DNA for the CDR3 is TGTGCCAGCAGAATTGACAGGGGCTCCTACGAGCAGTACGTC. Its translation: CASRIDRGSYEQYV.

This chain joins TRBV7-7 and TRBJ2-5, with TRBD2 as a possible D gene (5 bases). V lost 6 bases and J lost 0, with 23 bases in between. The CDR3 extends over 18 amino acids. From germline, CDR1 is SSHAT and CDR2 FNYEAQ (reference sequence). The CDR3 protein is CASRKGSGLGGYQETQYF. The CDR3, as DNA: TGTGCCAGCAGGAAAGGGTCAGGACTTGGCGGGTACCAAGAGACCCAGTACTTC.

The chain has TRBV27 and TRBJ2-5; no clear D gene. CDR3 length: 9 amino acids. V lost 4 bases and J 9 bases, leaving 3 bases between the germline ends. Germline CDR1 is MNHEY and CDR2 is SMNVEV (reference sequence). CDR3 protein: CASSSAQYF. The CDR3 region has the DNA TGTGCCAGCAGTTCGGCCCAGTACTTC.

This sequence joins TRBV20-1 and TRBJ1-4; 7 positions match TRBD1. Germline CDR1 is DFQATT and CDR2 is SNEGSKA (reference sequence). The V gene end was trimmed by 2 bases and the J gene end by 2 bases; junction bases not matched to a gene: 8. The CDR3 consists of 16 residues. CDR3: CSARPALTGTNEKLFF. The CDR3 nucleotides are TGCAGTGCTAGACCCGCCCTGACAGGGACTAATGAAAAACTGTTTTTT.

This clonotype appeared a few times. The DNA for the CDR3 is TGTGCCAGCAGCTTGGCGACCAGTCGGACTGAAGCTTTCTTT. This encodes CASSLATSRTEAFF. The chain has TRBV11-2 and TRBJ1-1; D unresolved. Germline loops: CDR1 SGHAT, CDR2 FQNNGV. The CDR3 sequence is 14 residues long. The V gene lost 3 bases and the J gene lost 5 bases, with 13 bases spanning the gap.

This clonotype was seen a handful of times. J is TRBJ2-5 and V is TRBV7-2; perhaps TRBD2 as D (6 bases). Germline CDR1 SGHTA, CDR2 FQGNSA. The CDR3 spans 15 residues. Trimming removed 1 base from V and 5 bases from J, with 14 bases in between. In DNA form, the CDR3 reads TGTGCCAGCAGCTTAGAACCGGGGAGGTGGGAGACCCAGTACTTC. It specifies CASSLEPGRWETQYF.

The CDR3 coding sequence is TGCGCCAGCAGCCCGGGACAGAAGACTGAAGCTTTCTTT. Encoded protein: CASSPGQKTEAFF. This rearrangement joins TRBV5-1 to TRBJ1-1, with TRBD1 matching over 7 bases. Germline V lookup: CDR1 SGHRS, CDR2 YFSETQ. Trimming took 4 bases from V and 5 from J; bases not matched to a gene: 5. This CDR3 spans 13 amino acids.

This rearrangement joins TRBV27 to TRBJ1-1; tentative D call: TRBD1 (5 bases). Germline CDR1 MNHEY, CDR2 SMNVEV (reference sequence). CDR3 length: 15 residues. Trimming cost V 4 bases and J 1 base, with 13 bases left between them. This chain's CDR3 is CASSYTGPGNTEAFF. In DNA form, the CDR3 reads TGTGCCAGCAGTTACACGGGACCTGGGAACACTGAAGCTTTCTTT.

The chain is built from TRBV5-5 and TRBJ2-7; 10 positions match TRBD2. This CDR3 has 14 amino acids. CDR1 is SGHKS, CDR2 YYEKEE, per germline (reference sequence). The V gene end was trimmed by 4 bases and the J gene end by 3 bases; junction bases not matched to a gene: 4. CDR3: CASSGLAAHYEQYF. The CDR3 DNA sequence: TGTGCCAGCAGCGGACTAGCGGCTCACTACGAGCAGTACTTC.

J is TRBJ1-5 and V is TRBV10-3; D is uncertain. CDR3 size: 12 residues. V was shortened by 10 bases and J by 8 bases, with 15 bases between the two germline ends. The germline V gene encodes CDR1 ENHRY and CDR2 SYGVKD. The CDR3 loop is CATRQSGEPQHF. The DNA of the CDR3 is TGTGCCACCCGCCAATCGGGAGAGCCCCAGCATTTT.

This chain connects TRBV29-1 to TRBJ1-1; TRBD1 aligns across 9 bases. The junction had 10 bases not matched to a gene; V was cut back by 6 bases and J by 5 bases. This CDR3 spans 14 amino acids. Germline V gene sequence: CDR1 SQVTM, CDR2 ANQGSEA. CDR3 residues: CSVVWDRVRTEAFF. In DNA form, the CDR3 reads TGCAGCGTCGTTTGGGACAGGGTGAGGACTGAAGCTTTCTTT.

V and J are TRBV10-3 and TRBJ2-3, with D perhaps matching TRBD2 (5 bases). V shed 8 bases and J shed 2 bases, with 14 bases lying between them. Germline CDR1 reads ENHRY; CDR2 reads SYGVKD. The length of the CDR3 is 14 residues. The DNA for the CDR3 is TGTGCCATCGGACTTCAGGCGGACACAGATACGCAGTATTTT. Its protein product is CAIGLQADTDTQYF.

This clonotype was detected only a few times. The CDR3 region is CASTRDTANYGYTF. The CDR3 bases are TGTGCCAGCACCCGAGACACCGCTAACTATGGCTACACCTTC. The chain couples TRBV3-1 to TRBJ1-2; D uncertain. Trimming shortened V by 7 bases and J by 0 bases, and 12 bases separated the two germline ends. CDR3 size: 14 residues. Germline loops: CDR1 LGHDT, CDR2 YNNKEL (reference sequence).

The chain uses TRBV20-1 and TRBJ1-2, with 9 bases matching TRBD1. This CDR3 is built from 14 residues. Trimming cost V 3 bases and J 7 bases; bases outside gene matches: 9. CDR1 and CDR2 (germline): DFQATT, SNEGSKA (reference sequence). The CDR3 loop reads CSASDVQGAGGYTF. DNA of the CDR3: TGCAGTGCTAGCGACGTACAGGGGGCTGGTGGCTACACCTTC.

This clonotype was seen a handful of times. This chain joins TRBV27 and TRBJ2-7; 7 bases are shared with TRBD1. Trimming removed 5 bases from V and 1 base from J; junction bases left unmatched: 5. The CDR3 contains 14 residues. Germline V CDR1 and CDR2: MNHEY, SMNVEV (reference sequence). The CDR3 reads CASSPGDSSYEQYF. CDR3 DNA: TGTGCCAGCAGTCCAGGGGACAGTTCCTACGAGCAGTACTTC.

This clonotype turned up a few times. V and J are TRBV27 and TRBJ2-4, with D maybe TRBD2 (6 bases). The CDR3 has 16 residues. The V end lost 6 bases, the J end lost 1 base, and 16 bases lay between the germline ends. The germline CDR1 and CDR2 sequences are MNHEY and SMNVEV (reference sequence). The CDR3 coding sequence is TGTGCCAGCAGCAAGGGGAGGAGTAGCGCCAAAAACATTCAGTACTTC. It is translated as CASSKGRSSAKNIQYF.

In its sample, this clonotype was seen a few times. The chain carries TRBV4-1 and TRBJ2-7; possible D gene TRBD1, 6 bases. CDR1 is MGHRA, CDR2 YSYEKL, per germline. The CDR3 has 15 amino acids. The germline V and J ends were trimmed by 5 bases and 5 bases, with 19 bases remaining between them. The CDR3 sequence: CASSAYKQDSHEQYF. For the CDR3, the DNA is TGCGCCAGCAGCGCCTATAAACAGGACAGCCACGAGCAGTACTTC.

This clonotype was recorded only once. This chain joins TRBV20-1 and TRBJ2-1; D is unresolved. CDR1 and CDR2 (germline): DFQATT, SNEGSKA (reference sequence). Between the trimmed V and J ends, which lost 1 base and 0 bases, there was a span of 10 bases. The CDR3 runs 15 residues. CDR3 sequence: CSARVGISSYNEQFF. CDR3 DNA: TGCAGTGCTAGAGTAGGCATAAGCTCCTACAATGAGCAGTTCTTC.

V gene TRBV5-1 combines with J gene TRBJ2-5; 10 bases are shared with TRBD2. CDR3 length: 17 amino acids. V shed 4 bases, J shed 0 bases, and the junction held 9 bases outside the gene matches. Germline V gene lookup returns CDR1 SGHRS and CDR2 YFSETQ. This chain's CDR3 is CASSAGLAPGDQETQYF. CDR3 nucleotide sequence: TGCGCCAGCAGCGCGGGACTAGCGCCAGGGGACCAAGAGACCCAGTACTTC.

The rearrangement links TRBV29-1 to TRBJ2-1; 7 bases are a match to TRBD2. CDR1 and CDR2 (germline): SQVTM, ANQGSEA. Losses at the gene ends were 0 bases for V and 5 bases for J; bases not matched to a gene: 7. This CDR3 region has 15 residues. The CDR3 nucleotides are TGCAGCGTTGAAGATCTTTGGACTAGAAACAATGAGCAGTTCTTC. It translates to CSVEDLWTRNNEQFF.

The gene calls are TRBV2 and TRBJ2-5, with D tentatively TRBD1 (5 bases). The CDR3 length is 15 residues. The V gene's germline CDR1 is SNHLY and CDR2 FYNNEI. V lost 3 bases and J 5 bases, leaving 16 bases between the germline ends. The CDR3 nucleotides are TGTGCCAGCAGTGAGCAGGGCCTTAAGGGCGAGACCCAGTACTTC. Its protein product is CASSEQGLKGETQYF. Supplemented by reference TRBV2 and TRBJ2-5, the full variable domain reads EPEVTQTPSHQVTQMGQEVILRCVPISNHLYFYWYRQILGQKVEFLVSFYNNEISEKSEIFDDQFSVERPDGSNFTLKIRSTKLEDSAMYFCASSEQGLKGETQYFGPGTRLLVL.

This chain links TRBV28 with TRBJ2-5; 7 nucleotides agree with TRBD2. Trimming cost V 10 bases and J 1 base; bases outside gene matches: 9. Germline-derived CDR1 and CDR2 are MDHEN and SYDVKM. This CDR3 is built from 14 residues. CDR3 residues: CATTVGRVQETQYF. CDR3 DNA: TGTGCCACTACGGTAGGGAGGGTCCAAGAGACCCAGTACTTC.

Concerning this clonotype itself: Since no conserved phenylalanine or tryptophan closes the CDR3, a read error is the likely cause. The chain recombines TRBV10-3 with TRBJ2-1; the D gene is possibly TRBD2 (5 bases). The CDR3 spans 12 residues. The V gene's germline CDR1 is ENHRY and CDR2 SYGVKD. V was trimmed by 6 bases and J by 8 bases, leaving 11 bases between them. DNA of the CDR3: TGTGCCATCAGGCTAAACGGGGATGAGCAGTTCTAC. It translates to CAIRLNGDEQFY.

This chain connects TRBV20-1 to TRBJ2-1; D gene ambiguous. CDR1 and CDR2 from the germline V gene are DFQATT and SNEGSKA (reference sequence). V dropped 1 base and J dropped 7 bases, with 8 bases sitting between them. The CDR3 has 12 residues. The CDR3 DNA is TGCAGTGCTAGAGTTCAGGTTAATGAGCAGTTCTTC. This sequence encodes CSARVQVNEQFF.

This clonotype was observed a handful of times. J is TRBJ2-2 and V is TRBV7-8; 8 bases fit TRBD2. Trimming removed 2 bases from V and 4 bases from J; junction bases left unmatched: 3. The CDR3 consists of 15 residues. Germline loops: CDR1 SGHVS, CDR2 FQNEAQ. The CDR3 DNA reads as TGTGCCAGCAGCTTATCTAGCGGGTTCACCGGGGAGCTGTTTTTT. Its protein product is CASSLSSGFTGELFF.

This clonotype was counted between two and nine times. Relative to the germline gene, one junction end is altered; a read error may explain this. The chain employs TRBV7-8 and TRBJ2-3, with TRBD2 as a possible D gene (5 bases). Germline V gene lookup returns CDR1 SGHVS and CDR2 FQNEAQ. The CDR3 is made up of 14 amino acids. CDR3 sequence reads: CASSIATGTDTQYF. Here the CDR3 DNA reads TGTGCCAGCAGCATAGCGACCGGCACAGATACGCAGTATTTT.

This clonotype was seen only a few times. The chain carries TRBV20-1 and TRBJ2-3; 11 bases fit TRBD2. CDR3 length: 14 amino acids. In germline, CDR1 is DFQATT, CDR2 SNEGSKA (reference sequence). J lost 8 bases, V lost 0 bases, and 4 bases had no gene match. CDR3 DNA sequence: TGCAGTGCTAGAGATAGCGGGAGGGCGAGTACGCAGTATTTT. Protein product: CSARDSGRASTQYF.

This clonotype was detected only a few times. The J gene is TRBJ2-4, the V gene TRBV5-1, with D tentatively TRBD2 (5 bases). CDR1 is SGHRS and CDR2 is YFSETQ in the germline V gene. The CDR3 is 15 amino acids. V was pared by 5 bases and J by 0 bases, with 12 bases between. Written as DNA, the CDR3 is TGCGCCAGCAGTGCAGTCGGGATAGCCAAAAACATTCAGTACTTC. Its protein product is CASSAVGIAKNIQYF.